The 32 T cell receptor beta chains below were found in one sample sequenced in a study of response to subunit inactivated influenza vaccine. TCRdb passed the RT-PCR reads through MiXCR, listing each CDR3 protein once. The data hold about 540,000 distinct CDR3 sequences, with under 30% observed a single time. This same sample was also taken into another study, of T cells expressing NK-cell markers. That source adds: Researchers built TCR beta cDNA using 5'RACE template switching with UMIs.

Material: CD4+ T cells sorted from PBMCs, obtained about 12 days after vaccination. Receptors originate from a man in his fifties who received an inactivated influenza vaccine.

This clonotype was seen more than once but under ten times. The V gene is TRBV10-3, the J gene TRBJ2-2; tentatively, D is TRBD1 (6 bases). The CDR3 has 12 amino acids. The germline V gene encodes CDR1 ENHRY and CDR2 SYGVKD. Trimming removed 6 bases from V and 6 bases from J, with 8 bases in between. The CDR3 DNA reads as TGTGCCATCAGCGCAGGGGCCGGGGAGCTGTTTTTT. Encoded protein: CAISAGAGELFF.

J is TRBJ2-1 and V is TRBV7-9; D remains unclear. In germline, CDR1 is SEHNR, CDR2 FQNEAQ (reference sequence). V lost 1 base, J lost 2 bases, and 12 bases lay in between. The CDR3 has 16 residues. This CDR3 reads CASSLGTTIPYNEQFF. As DNA, the CDR3 is TGTGCCAGCAGCTTAGGAACTACCATCCCCTACAATGAGCAGTTCTTC.

This clonotype was picked up a small number of times. The chain employs TRBV19 and TRBJ2-6, with D perhaps matching TRBD2 (6 bases). Trimming took 5 bases from V and 0 from J, leaving 14 bases between them. CDR3 length: 17 residues. CDR1 and CDR2 (germline): LNHDA, SQIVND (reference sequence). The CDR3 nucleotides read TGTGCCAGTAGTGCGGGACTTCTTAGCTCTGGGGCCAACGTCCTGACTTTC. Residues: CASSAGLLSSGANVLTF.

This clonotype was seen a handful of times. The genes are TRBV6-5 and TRBJ2-7, with D unclear. The CDR3 sequence is 15 residues long. V was pared by 3 bases and J by 1 base, with 13 bases between. The V gene's germline CDR1 is MNHEY and CDR2 SVGAGI. Here the CDR3 reads CASSYSSTRSYEQYF. The CDR3 nucleotides read TGTGCCAGCAGTTATTCTTCTACGCGGTCCTACGAGCAGTACTTC.

This clonotype was seen a few times. This chain connects TRBV4-3 to TRBJ2-3, with TRBD2 matching over 11 bases. V was pared by 1 base and J by 0 bases, with 9 bases of the junction left unmatched. There are 19 residues in the CDR3. Germline CDR1 reads LGHNA; CDR2 reads YSLEER. The CDR3 is CASSQARLAGSPSTDTQYF. The CDR3 coding sequence is TGCGCCAGCAGCCAAGCCCGACTAGCGGGAAGCCCTAGCACAGATACGCAGTATTTT.

In this sample, this clonotype turned up once. The genes are TRBV5-1 and TRBJ2-5, with 8 nucleotides matching TRBD1. CDR3 length: 15 amino acids. J was trimmed by 5 bases and V by 3 bases; bases with no gene match: 9. Germline-derived CDR1 and CDR2 are SGHRS and YFSETQ. CDR3 loop: CASSYSGQGFETQYF. DNA of the CDR3: TGCGCCAGCAGCTACTCTGGACAGGGCTTCGAGACCCAGTACTTC.

This sequence joins TRBV5-1 and TRBJ2-1; TRBD2 agrees at 9 bases. CDR1 SGHRS and CDR2 YFSETQ come from the germline V gene. CDR3 length: 17 amino acids. Trimming removed 0 bases from V and 7 bases from J; junction bases left unmatched: 11. This CDR3 is CASSLGGSGSVRNEQFF. The CDR3 nucleotides read TGCGCCAGCAGCTTGGGTGGTAGCGGGAGTGTGAGGAATGAGCAGTTCTTC.

This clonotype was seen more than once but under ten times. The chain joins TRBV6-1 to TRBJ1-5, with 9 positions matching TRBD1. Trimming cost V 6 bases and J 6 bases; bases outside gene matches: 9. CDR1 is MNHNS, CDR2 SASEGT, per germline. There are 15 residues in the CDR3. CDR3: CASSQLTGGIQPQHF. The CDR3 DNA follows: TGTGCCAGCAGCCAACTCACAGGGGGCATTCAGCCCCAGCATTTT.

V usage is TRBV9 and J usage is TRBJ2-7; 7 bases fit TRBD1. CDR1 and CDR2 from the germline V gene are SGDLS and YYNGEE. V shed 2 bases and J 0 bases; nucleotides not matched to a gene: 5. The CDR3 spans 15 residues. CDR3: CASSVGQISSYEQYF. The DNA of the CDR3 is TGTGCCAGCAGCGTGGGACAGATAAGCTCCTACGAGCAGTACTTC. Supplemented by reference TRBV9 and TRBJ2-7, the full variable domain reads DSGVTQTPKHLITATGQRVTLRCSPRSGDLSVYWYQQSLDQGLQFLIQYYNGEERAKGNILERFSAQQFPDLHSELNLSSLELGDSALYFCASSVGQISSYEQYFGPGTRLTVT.

This rearrangement joins TRBV6-1 to TRBJ2-2, with D perhaps given as TRBD1 or TRBD2 (6 bases each). Germline V gene data show CDR1 as MNHNS and CDR2 as SASEGT. V was shortened by 6 bases and J by 5 bases, with 16 bases between the two germline ends. The CDR3 is 15 amino acids. CDR3 in amino acids: CASSPGGLGTGELFF. CDR3 bases: TGTGCCAGCAGCCCCGGGGGCCTGGGGACCGGGGAGCTGTTTTTT.

This clonotype came up a few times. The chain couples TRBV6-2 or TRBV6-3 to TRBJ1-2, with D tentatively TRBD1 (5 bases). In germline, CDR1 is MNHEY, CDR2 SVGEGT. V was clipped by 1 base and J by 6 bases, with 15 bases between them. The CDR3 spans 15 residues. This CDR3 is CASSYFGGTLDGYTF. The CDR3 DNA reads as TGTGCCAGCAGTTACTTCGGGGGGACCCTCGATGGCTACACCTTC.

This clonotype was found many times. The chain combines TRBV24-1 with TRBJ2-7; 11 positions match TRBD1. The CDR3 is 14 residues long. The trim removed 5 bases at V and 6 bases at J, leaving 5 bases unmatched. Germline CDR1 KGHDR, CDR2 SFDVKD. The DNA of the CDR3 is TGTGCCACCAGTGCCCCCGGGACAGGGGGCGAGCAGTACTTC. Amino acids: CATSAPGTGGEQYF.

This clonotype was counted only a few times. The chain combines TRBV2 with TRBJ2-2, with D tentatively TRBD1 or TRBD2 (5 bases each). Germline-derived CDR1 and CDR2 are SNHLY and FYNNEI. The V gene lost 7 bases and the J gene lost 3 bases, with 12 bases spanning the gap. This CDR3 region has 14 residues. CDR3 loop: CASIFGTYTGELFF. In DNA, the CDR3 is TGTGCCAGCATTTTTGGGACGTACACCGGGGAGCTGTTTTTT.

This chain uses TRBV10-3 with TRBJ2-7, with 10 bases matching TRBD2. CDR3 length: 15 residues. Unmatched junction bases numbered 5, after V lost 6 bases and J lost 0 bases. Per germline, CDR1 ENHRY and CDR2 SYGVKD. For the CDR3, the DNA is TGTGCCATCAGAACCGGACTAGCGGACTCCTACGAGCAGTACTTC. It codes for CAIRTGLADSYEQYF.

This clonotype was seen a handful of times. This rearrangement joins TRBV2 to TRBJ1-6; D is perhaps TRBD1 (5 bases). V was trimmed by 1 base and J by 9 bases, leaving 13 bases between them. The CDR3 loop spans 15 amino acids. Germline V gives CDR1 SNHLY, CDR2 FYNNEI. The CDR3 sequence is CASSEDRTLSSPLHF. Here the CDR3 DNA reads TGTGCCAGCAGTGAAGACAGGACGTTAAGTTCACCCCTCCACTTT.

The chain carries TRBV5-1 and TRBJ2-3; tentative D call: TRBD2 (6 bases). Trimming removed 2 bases at V and 0 bases at J, with 10 bases between. The CDR3 is 15 amino acids. Germline loops: CDR1 SGHRS, CDR2 YFSETQ. The CDR3 loop is CASSFYGGSTDTQYF. The CDR3 DNA reads as TGCGCCAGCAGCTTCTATGGGGGGAGCACAGATACGCAGTATTTT.

In nucleotides, the CDR3 is TGTGCCAGCAGTCCCCGAGAAGGGCGCACCTACGAGCAGTACTTC. Protein sequence: CASSPREGRTYEQYF. V gene TRBV27 combines with J gene TRBJ2-7; D is undetermined. The V gene's germline CDR1 is MNHEY and CDR2 SMNVEV (reference sequence). The V gene lost 5 bases and the J gene lost 2 bases, with 16 bases spanning the gap. The CDR3 is made up of 15 amino acids.

V is TRBV7-2 and J is TRBJ1-2; TRBD1 matches at 8 bases. The CDR3 has 14 amino acids. Trimming took 7 bases from V and 1 from J; bases not matched to a gene: 5. CDR1 and CDR2 (germline): SGHTA, FQGNSA. CDR3 in DNA: TGTGCCAGCACCCTGACAGGGGATAACTATGGCTACACCTTC. This gives the protein CASTLTGDNYGYTF.

V gene TRBV5-1 combines with J gene TRBJ2-7; 12 bases map to TRBD2. V trimming: 5 bases; J trimming: 3 bases; junction bases outside the gene matches: 3. CDR1 and CDR2 from the germline V gene are SGHRS and YFSETQ. The CDR3 totals 14 residues. This CDR3 is CASRQTSGSYEQYF. The CDR3 bases are TGCGCCAGCAGGCAGACTAGCGGGAGCTACGAGCAGTACTTC. Filled out from reference TRBV5-1 and TRBJ2-7, the complete variable domain reads KAGVTQTPRYLIKTRGQQVTLSCSPISGHRSVSWYQQTPGQGLQFLFEYFSETQRNKGNFPGRFSGRQFSNSRSEMNVSTLELGDSALYLCASRQTSGSYEQYFGPGTRLTVT.

This clonotype has more than one count but fewer than ten. A much larger clone lies a single base off, so this may be a read error. The J gene is TRBJ2-1, the V gene TRBV6-1, with 8 positions matching TRBD1. The CDR3 consists of 16 residues. The germline CDR1 and CDR2 sequences are MNHNS and SASEGT. DNA of the CDR3: TGTGTCAGCAGCGCCCACGACAGGGGCTCCTACAATGAGCAGTTCTTC. Translating gives CVSSAHDRGSYNEQFF.

The sample holds a few counts of this clonotype. The chain has TRBV7-3 and TRBJ2-1, with D possibly being TRBD1 (5 bases). V was trimmed by 5 bases and J by 5 bases, leaving 10 bases between them. The CDR3 runs to 13 residues. The germline CDR1 and CDR2 sequences are SGHTA and FQGTGA. The CDR3 is CASSQTGDNEQFF. The CDR3 DNA follows: TGTGCCAGCAGCCAAACAGGCGACAATGAGCAGTTCTTC.

This sequence joins TRBV30 and TRBJ1-6; D gene ambiguous. Germline values: CDR1 GTSNPN, CDR2 SVGIG (reference sequence). CDR3 size: 13 residues. Trimming shortened V by 0 bases and J by 8 bases, and 8 bases separated the two germline ends. The CDR3 region is CAWSVGFDSPLHF. The CDR3, as DNA: TGTGCCTGGAGTGTCGGGTTCGATTCACCCCTCCACTTT.

The count of this clonotype is one. The chain is built from TRBV10-3 and TRBJ2-7; 10 positions agree with TRBD2. The CDR3 contains 14 residues. Germline loops: CDR1 ENHRY, CDR2 SYGVKD. V lost 3 bases to trimming and J lost 7 bases; unmatched junction nucleotides: 6. Written as DNA, the CDR3 is TGTGCCATCAGTGAAGGGCTAGCGGGGGATGAGCAGTACTTC. This sequence encodes CAISEGLAGDEQYF.

The rearrangement links TRBV3-1 to TRBJ1-5; the D gene is possibly TRBD1 (5 bases). Looked up from germline, CDR1 is LGHDT and CDR2 is YNNKEL (reference sequence). CDR3 length: 13 amino acids. Trimming cost V 4 bases and J 7 bases, with 11 bases left between them. CDR3 nucleotide sequence: TGTGCCAGCAGCCGACGTAGGGACCAGCCCCAGCATTTT. It codes for CASSRRRDQPQHF.

In its sample, this clonotype was seen a few times. The chain has TRBV20-1 and TRBJ2-3, with D tentatively TRBD2 (6 bases). The V end was cut by 5 bases, the J end by 4 bases, with 16 bases between. Germline CDR1 reads DFQATT; CDR2 reads SNEGSKA (reference sequence). The CDR3 totals 14 residues. The CDR3 reads CSAPAPQRADTQYF. The CDR3 DNA reads as TGCAGTGCTCCGGCGCCTCAGCGGGCAGATACGCAGTATTTT.

This clonotype came up many times. V and J are TRBV7-2 and TRBJ1-2, with a possible D match to TRBD1 (5 bases). The CDR3 contains 13 residues. The germline CDR1 and CDR2 sequences are SGHTA and FQGNSA. V was pared by 0 bases and J by 3 bases, with 5 bases between. The CDR3 DNA follows: TGTGCCAGCAGCTTAGCAGGGGACTATGGCTACACCTTC. Protein sequence: CASSLAGDYGYTF.

This clonotype was seen more than once but under ten times. This chain uses TRBV20-1 with TRBJ2-3, with D possibly being TRBD2 (6 bases). V dropped 2 bases and J dropped 0 bases, with 6 bases sitting between them. Germline V lookup: CDR1 DFQATT, CDR2 SNEGSKA (reference sequence). This CDR3 spans 13 amino acids. Here the CDR3 reads CSARLASTDTQYF. The CDR3, as DNA: TGCAGTGCTAGACTAGCGAGCACAGATACGCAGTATTTT.

This sequence joins TRBV2 and TRBJ2-7; the D call may be TRBD1 or TRBD2 (5 bases each). Germline V CDR1 and CDR2: SNHLY, FYNNEI. Trimming stripped 10 bases from V and 2 bases from J, with 12 bases between. The CDR3 has 12 residues. CDR3 loop: CAISGHTYEQYF. DNA of the CDR3: TGTGCCATCAGCGGACATACCTACGAGCAGTACTTC. Based on the CDR3 plus reference TRBV2 and TRBJ2-7, the full variable domain is EPEVTQTPSHQVTQMGQEVILRCVPISNHLYFYWYRQILGQKVEFLVSFYNNEISEKSEIFDDQFSVERPDGSNFTLKIRSTKLEDSAMYFCAISGHTYEQYFGPGTRLTVT.

J is TRBJ2-7 and V is TRBV7-2, with D hard to call. The germline gives CDR1 SGHTA, CDR2 FQGNSA. V lost 5 bases to trimming and J lost 2 bases, with 10 bases between them. CDR3 length: 13 residues. CDR3 DNA sequence: TGTGCCAGCAGCCCCAGACAAGCCTACGAGCAGTACTTC. This codes for CASSPRQAYEQYF.

This sequence joins TRBV27 and TRBJ2-1, with 9 bases aligning to TRBD2. Germline V gene lookup returns CDR1 MNHEY and CDR2 SMNVEV (reference sequence). CDR3 length: 17 residues. J gave up 0 bases and V 7 bases, and 10 bases lay outside the gene matches. The CDR3 here is CASIKLAGFSSYNEQFF. The CDR3 nucleotides read TGTGCCAGCATCAAGCTAGCGGGGTTTAGCTCCTACAATGAGCAGTTCTTC.

This chain connects TRBV21-1 to TRBJ2-7; TRBD1, the table's D call, was not compared with the DNA. TRBV21-1 is a listed pseudogene. The CDR3 covers 16 residues. The CDR3 DNA follows: TGTGCCAGCAGCAGCCCCCTACAGGTTGAGCCCTACGAGCAGTACTTC. Translating gives CASSSPLQVEPYEQYF.

The chain employs TRBV4-3 and TRBJ1-2; no firm D call. The CDR3 loop spans 16 amino acids. Germline V gene lookup returns CDR1 LGHNA and CDR2 YSLEER. Deletions cut 3 bases from V and 4 bases from J, with 18 bases between. The CDR3 DNA sequence: TGCGCCAGCAGCCAGAAGGTGGGAGATGGGTTCTATGGCTACACCTTC. The encoded protein is CASSQKVGDGFYGYTF.